This TCR beta chain was sequenced for a study of CD8+ T cells in alopecia areata. Reverse transcription of extracted RNA yielded cDNA, which provided the sequencing template. Only in-frame clones appear in the TCRdb table, and some are missing; sequencing was by immunoSEQ multiplex PCR. The sample lists 150,000 to 250,000 clones, roughly 50% occurring once. CDR3 length: 13 residues. The germline CDR1 and CDR2 sequences are SGHAT and FQNNGV. With V trimmed by 4 bases and J by 16 bases, 10 bases remained unmatched. The treatment: oral pan-JAK inhibitor, 5-10 mg twice daily. Patients with alopecia areata provided lesional scalp punch biopsies as well as peripheral blood.

The sequence came from a human donor with alopecia areata. The chain combines TRBV11-2 with TRBJ2-1; 10 nucleotides align to TRBD1. This specimen consisted of CD4+ T cells sorted from blood, obtained at week 24, from a patient treated with tofacitinib. CDR3 in amino acids: CASSSSRDRGNFF. Here the CDR3 DNA reads TGTGCCAGCAGCTCTTCCCGGGACAGGGGAAATTTCTTC.